The 24 T cell receptor beta chains below all came from one sample that was sequenced in a study of siplizumab effects on memory and regulatory T cells (dated by TCRdb to about 2019). The library was built by means of the immunoSEQ multiplex PCR assay. The table comes from immuneACCESS by way of TCRdb, which keeps in-frame sequences with V and J called. Part of the clones is missing from these tables; in studies checked, under half for an unresolved V gene and the rest for unknown reasons. The sample table holds some 100,000 clones, of which roughly 92% were seen once. The ten largest make up roughly 0.6% of the sample. Source material: Tregs sorted from blood. Every receptor here comes from a human donor in good health.

This clone was counted between two and nine times. This chain connects TRBV27 to TRBJ1-5, with D possibly being TRBD1 (6 bases). This CDR3 has 16 amino acids. Per germline, CDR1 MNHEY and CDR2 SMNVEV (reference sequence). The V end was cut by 0 bases, the J end by 0 bases, with 9 bases between. Here the CDR3 reads CASSLSGGFSNQPQHF. CDR3 nucleotides: TGTGCCAGCAGTTTATCCGGGGGCTTTAGCAATCAGCCCCAGCATTTT.

The chain carries TRBV27 and TRBJ1-5; a weak D match, TRBD1 (6 bases). This CDR3 contains 15 residues. V was clipped by 5 bases and J by 0 bases, with 11 bases between them. Per the germline V gene, CDR1 is MNHEY and CDR2 is SMNVEV (reference sequence). The CDR3 DNA reads TGTGCCAGCAGTGGGACACCGGATAGCAATCAGCCCCAGCATTTT. Translated, it gives CASSGTPDSNQPQHF.

With respect to this clone: Other nucleotide sequences in the sample specify the same CDR3. J is TRBJ1-1 and V is TRBV9; D gene unclear. The germline V gene encodes CDR1 SGDLS and CDR2 YYNGEE. The CDR3 spans 14 residues. Trimming shortened V by 0 bases and J by 1 base, and 7 bases separated the two germline ends. In DNA, the CDR3 is TGTGCCAGCAGCGTAGGGACGGCGAACACTGAAGCTTTCTTT. Residues: CASSVGTANTEAFF.

The chain has TRBV5-3 and TRBJ2-7, with D unclear. TRBV5-3 is an ORF for which the function is uncertain. The V gene lost 2 bases and the J gene lost 8 bases, with 17 bases spanning the gap. CDR3 length equals 14 residues. Here the CDR3 reads CARSLKSTPPKQYF. The CDR3 DNA reads as TGTGCCAGAAGCTTAAAATCTACTCCTCCGAAGCAGTACTTC.

A note on this clone: This same CDR3 is encoded by further DNA sequences in the sample. The chain is built from TRBV7-3 and TRBJ1-2; the D is unclear. Germline assignment: CDR1 SGHTA and CDR2 FQGTGA. V shed 5 bases and J shed 4 bases, with 17 bases lying between them. The CDR3 totals 15 residues. The DNA for the CDR3 is TGTGCCAGCAGCCCCCGGTCTGGCGGAACCTATGGCTACACCTTC. Its protein product is CASSPRSGGTYGYTF.

The rearrangement uses TRBV2 and TRBJ2-7, with D unresolved. Trimming took off 2 bases at V and 12 bases at J, with 11 bases between the two ends. The CDR3 spans 11 residues. Germline CDR1 and CDR2: SNHLY and FYNNEI. CDR3 nucleotides: TGTGCCAGCAGTGAATACGCGAGCCCGTACTTC. Residues: CASSEYASPYF.

This chain joins TRBV5-4 and TRBJ1-4, with unresolved D. The CDR3 loop spans 13 amino acids. Per germline, CDR1 SGHNT and CDR2 YYREEE (reference sequence). V lost 4 bases, J lost 6 bases, and 10 bases lay in between. This CDR3 is CASSGPLDEKLFF. The CDR3 bases are TGTGCCAGCAGCGGGCCCCTGGATGAAAAACTGTTTTTT.

The rearrangement joins TRBV19 to TRBJ2-2; D is undetermined. Germline CDR1 reads LNHDA; CDR2 reads SQIVND (reference sequence). The CDR3 runs 12 residues. V was shortened by 4 bases and J by 5 bases, with 5 bases between the two germline ends. The CDR3 sequence is CASSRVTGELFF. For the CDR3, the DNA is TGTGCCAGTAGTAGGGTAACCGGGGAGCTGTTTTTT.

This chain joins TRBV27 and TRBJ2-5; possibly TRBD2 for D (5 bases). This CDR3 is 13 amino acids long. Germline loops: CDR1 MNHEY, CDR2 SMNVEV (reference sequence). Trimming took off 6 bases at V and 4 bases at J, with 12 bases between the two ends. CDR3 sequence reads: CASRLLGRETQYF. CDR3 DNA sequence: TGTGCCAGCAGGCTACTAGGAAGAGAGACCCAGTACTTC.

This chain connects TRBV30 to TRBJ2-2; D possibly corresponds to TRBD2 (5 bases). This CDR3 is 13 amino acids long. The V end lost 4 bases, the J end lost 3 bases, and 9 bases lay between the germline ends. CDR1 and CDR2 (germline): GTSNPN, SVGIG (reference sequence). CDR3 loop: CAWTSRYTGELFF. As DNA, the CDR3 is TGTGCCTGGACTAGCCGATACACCGGGGAGCTGTTTTTT.

This chain joins TRBV2 and TRBJ2-4; tentatively, D is TRBD2 (6 bases). V lost 4 bases and J 10 bases, leaving 17 bases between the germline ends. This CDR3 has 14 residues. Looked up from germline, CDR1 is SNHLY and CDR2 is FYNNEI. The CDR3 DNA reads TGTGCCAGCAGTGGAACGGGACTGGCAGGAATTCAGTACTTC. Amino acids: CASSGTGLAGIQYF.

The chain has TRBV5-4 and TRBJ2-2; D is uncertain. Germline CDR1 reads SGHNT; CDR2 reads YYREEE (reference sequence). The CDR3 is made up of 14 amino acids. Trimming removed 0 bases from V and 1 base from J, with 4 bases in between. The CDR3 is CASSLDLNTGELFF. The CDR3 DNA sequence: TGTGCCAGCAGCTTGGACTTGAACACCGGGGAGCTGTTTTTT.

V and J are TRBV7-9 and TRBJ1-2; 8 bases agree with TRBD1. Germline V gives CDR1 SEHNR, CDR2 FQNEAQ (reference sequence). V shed 5 bases, J shed 5 bases, and the junction held 22 bases outside the gene matches. CDR3 length: 19 amino acids. The CDR3 sequence: CASSPTVDLQGVASYGYTF. The CDR3 nucleotides are TGTGCCAGCAGCCCAACCGTCGATTTACAGGGGGTGGCGTCTTATGGCTACACCTTC.

The gene calls are TRBV19 and TRBJ2-5; 7 nucleotides align to TRBD1. Germline loops: CDR1 LNHDA, CDR2 SQIVND (reference sequence). The CDR3 is 14 residues long. Trimming at V came to 3 bases and at J to 2 bases, leaving 3 bases not matched to a gene. This CDR3 is CASSMGQSQETQYF. DNA for the CDR3: TGTGCCAGTAGTATGGGACAGTCTCAAGAGACCCAGTACTTC.

The V and J genes are TRBV9 and TRBJ2-6; D is uncertain. The CDR3 totals 17 residues. V lost 6 bases and J lost 5, with 21 bases in between. Germline loops: CDR1 SGDLS, CDR2 YYNGEE. The chain's CDR3 is CASNGRLKQSRANVLTF. The CDR3 region has the DNA TGTGCCAGCAATGGTAGACTCAAACAAAGTCGGGCCAACGTCCTGACTTTC.

The chain combines TRBV5-1 with TRBJ1-2, with D unclear. CDR3 length: 13 residues. Germline V lookup: CDR1 SGHRS, CDR2 YFSETQ. The germline V and J ends were trimmed by 8 bases and 0 bases, with 11 bases remaining between them. As DNA, the CDR3 is TGCGCCAGTTCAGGTTACCCTAACTATGGCTACACCTTC. Translated, it gives CASSGYPNYGYTF.

The chain recombines TRBV9 with TRBJ1-3; D call uncertain. CDR1 is SGDLS and CDR2 is YYNGEE in the germline V gene. The CDR3 is 15 amino acids. With 0 bases removed from V and 0 bases from J, the gap between germline ends came to 7 bases. The CDR3 sequence: CASSVALGSGNTIYF. The CDR3 DNA follows: TGTGCCAGCAGCGTAGCTCTCGGCTCTGGAAACACCATATATTTT.

This chain connects TRBV7-8 to TRBJ1-2, with no clear D. The V end was cut by 0 bases, the J end by 4 bases, with 9 bases between. The germline gives CDR1 SGHVS, CDR2 FQNEAQ. The CDR3 spans 14 residues. The CDR3 spells CASSLAPIVYGYTF. The CDR3, as DNA: TGTGCCAGCAGCTTAGCGCCGATTGTCTATGGCTACACCTTC.

V gene TRBV29-1 combines with J gene TRBJ2-7, with 11 nucleotides matching TRBD2. Germline V gene sequence: CDR1 SQVTM, CDR2 ANQGSEA. V gave up 7 bases and J gave up 2 bases; unmatched junction bases: 7. The CDR3 spans 14 residues. CDR3 bases: TGCAGCGCCCGGGGGACTAGCGGAACCTACGAGCAGTACTTC. Its protein product is CSARGTSGTYEQYF.

On this clone itself: No conserved phenylalanine or tryptophan ends this CDR3, so it is likely a read error. The DNA is left out, because the CDR3 cannot be placed on it with certainty; the CDR3 is given as TCRdb lists it. The chain uses TRBV7-8 and TRBJ2-7; TRBD2 was called by the table and not checked on the DNA. Germline CDR1 is SGHVS and CDR2 is FQNEAQ. The CDR3 length equals 16 residues, ends included. The CDR3 spells CASSFEGRRGLAGVSI.

The V call is TRBV6-5, the J call TRBJ1-2; perhaps TRBD1 as D (6 bases). The CDR3 sequence is 14 residues long. Germline V gives CDR1 MNHEY, CDR2 SVGAGI. V was cut by 5 bases and J by 3 bases, with 13 bases left in between. The CDR3 sequence is CASSRLGGHYGYTF. CDR3 coding DNA: TGTGCCAGCAGTCGGCTAGGGGGGCACTATGGCTACACCTTC.

CDR3 DNA: TGCGCCAGCAGCTTGGTGTCCGGCGGGACCCAGTACTTC. Translated, it gives CASSLVSGGTQYF. The gene calls are TRBV5-1 and TRBJ2-5; D is unresolved. CDR3 length equals 13 residues. Trimming removed 0 bases at V and 7 bases at J, with 10 bases between. Germline V lookup: CDR1 SGHRS, CDR2 YFSETQ.

The chain recombines TRBV7-2 with TRBJ1-1; 7 bases align to TRBD1. Germline values: CDR1 SGHTA, CDR2 FQGNSA. Unmatched junction bases numbered 10, after V lost 9 bases and J lost 3 bases. The CDR3 sequence is 14 residues long. Here the CDR3 DNA reads TGTGCCAGTTCCAGGGCAGGGGGGGACACTGAAGCTTTCTTT. This sequence encodes CASSRAGGDTEAFF.

J is TRBJ2-7 and V is TRBV27; 7 bases agree with TRBD1. Germline trimming cut 4 bases from V and 4 bases from J; bases unmatched to any gene: 7. The CDR3 runs 14 residues. Germline CDR1 is MNHEY and CDR2 is SMNVEV (reference sequence). The CDR3 DNA reads TGTGCCAGCAGTTCCTTGACAGGGAAGTACGAGCAGTACTTC. Translated, it gives CASSSLTGKYEQYF.